This T cell receptor beta chain appears in the sequencing data of a study of blood T cell repertoires in COVID-19. Across the study: Some COVID-19 samples were acute and others convalescent; all came from the United States, Italy and Spain. Nucleic acid was either cDNA or gDNA, and it came from T cells, B-cell-depleted T cells, or PBMCs.

Study processing details: Nucleated cell number was recorded as an estimate derived from reference gene primer amplification. Only in-frame clones appear in the TCRdb table, and some are missing; sequencing was by immunoSEQ multiplex PCR. For V, J and clone size, that table is used; D and trimming come from the DNA. This table has approximately 350,000 clones, over 75% appearing once. Assignments of participants to cohorts depended upon their own reported clinical history. The V gene's germline CDR1 is SQVTM and CDR2 ANQGSEA. This CDR3 comprises 16 residues. Trimming pared 6 bases from V and 5 bases from J, leaving 25 bases between.

Sequenced sample: PBMCs or T cells enriched from blood (not recorded which). The chain has TRBV29-1 and TRBJ2-5, with D possibly matching TRBD2 (5 bases). This TCR derives from a woman aged 30 to 39 who had recovered from COVID-19. The CDR3 loop reads CSVSQPGIPPQETQYF. The CDR3 DNA is TGCAGCGTCTCCCAACCCGGGATACCTCCCCAGGAGACCCAGTACTTC. Full variable domain (rest looked up from reference TRBV29-1 and TRBJ2-5): SAVISQKPSRDICQRGTSLTIQCQVDSQVTMMFWYRQQPGQSLTLIATANQGSEATYESGFVIDKFPISRPNLTFSTLTVSNMSPEDSSIYLCSVSQPGIPPQETQYFGPGTRLLVL.